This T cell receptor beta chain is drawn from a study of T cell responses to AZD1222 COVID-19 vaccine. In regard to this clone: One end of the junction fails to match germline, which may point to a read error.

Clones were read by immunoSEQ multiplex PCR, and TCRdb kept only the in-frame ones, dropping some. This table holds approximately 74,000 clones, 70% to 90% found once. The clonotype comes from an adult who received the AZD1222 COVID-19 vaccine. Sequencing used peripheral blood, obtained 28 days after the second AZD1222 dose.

In nucleotides, the CDR3 is TGTGCCGGCTCACCTCCCCTTCTAGCGGGAGGCGGTTACAATGAGCAGTTCTTC. Translated: CAGSPPLLAGGGYNEQFF. The chain joins TRBV18 to TRBJ2-1; 11 positions agree with TRBD2. Germline CDR1 reads KGHSH; CDR2 reads LQKENI. The CDR3 consists of 18 residues. Full variable domain (outside the CDR3, taken from reference TRBV18 and TRBJ2-1): NAGVMQNPRHLVRRRGQEARLRCSPMKGHSHVYWYRQLPEEGLKFMVYLQKENIIDESGMPKERFSAEFPKEGPSILRIQQVVRGDSAAYFCAGSPPLLAGGGYNEQFFGPGTRLTVL.